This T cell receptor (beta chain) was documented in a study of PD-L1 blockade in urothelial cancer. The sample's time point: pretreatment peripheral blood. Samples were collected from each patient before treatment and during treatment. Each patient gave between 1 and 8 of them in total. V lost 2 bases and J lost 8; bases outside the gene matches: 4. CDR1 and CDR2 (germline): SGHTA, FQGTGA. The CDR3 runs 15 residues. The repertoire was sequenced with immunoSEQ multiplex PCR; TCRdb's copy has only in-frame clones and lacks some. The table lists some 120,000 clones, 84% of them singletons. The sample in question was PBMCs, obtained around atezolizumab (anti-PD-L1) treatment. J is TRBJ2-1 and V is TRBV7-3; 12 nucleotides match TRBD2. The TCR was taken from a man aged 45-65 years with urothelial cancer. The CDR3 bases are TGTGCCAGCAGCTTACAGTCTAGCGGGAGGGATGAGCAGTTCTTC. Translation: CASSLQSSGRDEQFF.